Listed below are T cell receptor beta chains from one sample, sequenced in a study of molecular identifiers for immune sequencing clone quantification. TCRdb reprocessed the PCR reads with MiXCR, giving one entry per CDR3 protein. Altogether about 320,000 distinct CDR3 sequences are present, roughly a fifth being singletons, with the ten largest covering more than 0.8%. Sequencing was carried out using naive CD8+ T cells from blood, with Jurkat cell RNA spiked in. These receptor sequences come from a human donor in good health. Some libraries in this study had Jurkat cell RNA spiked in. CDR3s include the opening cysteine and the closing phenylalanine or tryptophan. The D gene is left open where the match is weak. Only part of the rows carry a size: once, few, many, or a class if the clone is expanded.

d_gene	abundance	v_gene	j_gene	CDR3aa	CDR3nt
.	few	TRBV27	TRBJ1-2	CASRPPRQPYGYTF	TGTGCCAGCAGACCCCCCCGACAGCCCTATGGCTACACCTTC
.	many	TRBV7-9	TRBJ1-6	CASSETGTNSPLHF	TGTGCCAGCAGCGAAACCGGGACTAATTCACCCCTCCACTTT
.	many	TRBV7-9	TRBJ2-3	CASSLQDGVADLTDTQYF	TGTGCCAGCAGCCTCCAGGACGGGGTAGCCGATTTGACAGATACGCAGTATTTT
.	once	TRBV13	TRBJ1-1	CASSLERHIPEAFF	TGTGCCAGCAGCTTAGAGCGACATATCCCTGAAGCTTTCTTT
.	.	TRBV20-1	TRBJ2-2	CSAREVVRNTGELFF	TGCAGTGCTAGAGAAGTAGTCAGGAACACCGGGGAGCTGTTTTTT
.	few	TRBV4-3	TRBJ2-2	CASSQDRHLQGTGELFF	TGCGCCAGCAGCCAAGATCGGCACTTACAAGGCACCGGGGAGCTGTTTTTT
TRBD2	many	TRBV28	TRBJ2-7	CASSFSLGLAVTAGYEQYF	TGTGCCAGCAGTTTCTCCCTCGGGCTAGCGGTAACCGCGGGCTACGAGCAGTACTTC
TRBD1	few	TRBV7-9	TRBJ2-1	CASQQGPFGEQFF	TGTGCCAGCCAACAGGGGCCGTTTGGTGAGCAGTTCTTC
.	many	TRBV6-5	TRBJ1-1	CASSYLGVNTEAFF	TGTGCCAGCAGTTACTTAGGGGTCAACACTGAAGCTTTCTTT
.	few	TRBV13	TRBJ1-6	CASSAAEGRGNNSPLHF	TGTGCCAGCAGCGCAGCGGAAGGGCGCGGAAATAATTCACCCCTCCACTTT
.	.	TRBV11-2	TRBJ2-1	CASSLDLFGSYNEQFF	TGTGCCAGCAGCTTAGACCTCTTTGGTTCCTACAATGAGCAGTTCTTC
.	many	TRBV6-1	TRBJ1-5	CASSEAPGWQPQHF	TGTGCCAGCAGTGAAGCGCCGGGTTGGCAGCCCCAGCATTTT
.	many	TRBV4-3	TRBJ2-7	CASSQDSSGTQYEQYF	TGCGCCAGCAGCCAAGATTCCTCCGGGACACAGTACGAGCAGTACTTC
.	many	TRBV27	TRBJ2-7	CASSFSTRGYEQYF	TGTGCCAGCAGTTTCTCCACCCGGGGGTACGAGCAGTACTTC
.	many	TRBV28	TRBJ2-6	CASSLLEGSSGANVLTF	TGTGCCAGCAGTTTATTGGAGGGGAGCTCTGGGGCCAACGTCCTGACTTTC
.	many	TRBV30	TRBJ1-2	CAWSVFQLTNYGYTF	TGTGCCTGGAGTGTATTCCAGCTGACTAACTATGGCTACACCTTC
.	many	TRBV27	TRBJ2-7	CASSLLMLGRGPNYEQYF	TGTGCCAGCAGTTTATTAATGCTCGGGCGGGGGCCCAACTACGAGCAGTACTTC
.	.	TRBV5-4	TRBJ2-3	CASSLGVPGDTQYF	TGTGCCAGCAGCTTGGGGGTACCTGGAGATACGCAGTATTTT
TRBD1	few	TRBV9	TRBJ1-5	CASSPEGAQPQHF	TGTGCCAGCAGCCCTGAGGGGGCCCAGCCCCAGCATTTT
.	.	TRBV20-1	TRBJ2-7	CSAAPTVPYEQYF	TGCAGTGCTGCACCGACAGTACCTTACGAGCAGTACTTC
.	many	TRBV20-1	TRBJ2-5	CSARSGYQETQYF	TGCAGTGCTAGAAGCGGTTACCAAGAGACCCAGTACTTC
.	.	TRBV12-3/TRBV12-4	TRBJ1-5	CASSLDSWGYQPQHF	TGTGCCAGCAGTTTAGATAGCTGGGGATATCAGCCCCAGCATTTT
.	few	TRBV19	TRBJ1-5	CASSIGGMGQPQHF	TGTGCCAGTAGTATAGGGGGAATGGGCCAGCCCCAGCATTTT
.	many	TRBV4-3	TRBJ2-1	CASSQDRYSSYNEQFF	TGCGCCAGCAGCCAAGATCGTTACAGCTCCTACAATGAGCAGTTCTTC
TRBD1	many	TRBV6-5	TRBJ2-7	CASSSTGHEQYF	TGTGCCAGCAGTTCGACAGGGCACGAGCAGTACTTC
.	many	TRBV4-3	TRBJ1-1	CASSQTRVLDTEAFF	TGCGCCAGCAGCCAAACCAGGGTCTTGGACACTGAAGCTTTCTTT
.	many	TRBV2	TRBJ2-1	CAGRGYNEQFF	TGTGCCGGAAGGGGTTACAATGAGCAGTTCTTC
.	few	TRBV12-3/TRBV12-4	TRBJ2-5	CASSLRRGETQYF	TGTGCCAGCAGTTTACGTCGGGGGGAGACCCAGTACTTC
TRBD1	many	TRBV24-1	TRBJ2-4	CATSQGQGAKNIQYF	TGTGCCACCTCCCAGGGACAGGGAGCCAAAAACATTCAGTACTTC
TRBD1	.	TRBV27	TRBJ2-7	CASSLYVGTAARQYF	TGTGCCAGCAGTTTATATGTTGGGACAGCGGCTCGGCAGTACTTC
.	many	TRBV5-1	TRBJ2-7	CASSLGGDIDYEQYF	TGCGCCAGCAGCTTGGGTGGTGACATCGACTACGAGCAGTACTTC
.	few	TRBV4-3	TRBJ1-2	CASSQGASYSENGYTF	TGCGCCAGCAGCCAAGGCGCGTCGTATTCTGAAAATGGCTACACCTTC
.	many	TRBV19	TRBJ2-5	CASTPTAQETQYF	TGTGCCAGCACTCCGACAGCCCAAGAGACCCAGTACTTC
.	few	TRBV5-1	TRBJ1-5	CASSLKRGQPQHF	TGCGCCAGCAGCTTGAAACGGGGTCAGCCCCAGCATTTT
TRBD1	many	TRBV6-6	TRBJ2-2	CASSYLGNRGLANTGELFF	TGTGCCAGCAGTTATTTAGGTAACAGGGGCCTGGCGAACACCGGGGAGCTGTTTTTT
.	many	TRBV28	TRBJ2-7	CACSQGYEQYF	TGTGCCTGCAGTCAAGGGTACGAGCAGTACTTC
.	.	TRBV5-1	TRBJ1-1	CASSLASRDPTEAFF	TGCGCCAGCAGCTTGGCGTCCAGGGACCCCACTGAAGCTTTCTTT
.	.	TRBV12-3/TRBV12-4	TRBJ2-3	CASSPGPTGDTQYF	TGTGCCAGCAGTCCCGGACCCACGGGGGATACGCAGTATTTT
.	once	TRBV12-3/TRBV12-4	TRBJ2-1	CASSSRGEAEGNEQFF	TGTGCCAGCAGTTCCCGTGGCGAGGCAGAGGGGAATGAGCAGTTCTTC